The 22 T cell receptor beta chains below all came from one sample that was sequenced in a study of blood T cells in healthy people across ages. Using a J-beta primer mix together with a sample-barcoded 5' primer, a second PCR was run for roughly 6 to 12 cycles. TCRdb independently ran MiXCR on the 5' RACE reads; one entry per CDR3 protein. Here the sample spans 660,000 or so distinct CDR3 sequences, 58% being singletons. Sequenced sample: blood. These receptor sequences come from a man aged 55 to 69 in good health.

This clonotype was detected a few times. The rearrangement joins TRBV5-1 to TRBJ2-5; 10 nucleotides align to TRBD2. Germline V gene lookup returns CDR1 SGHRS and CDR2 YFSETQ. V shed 3 bases, J shed 5 bases, and the junction held 10 bases outside the gene matches. CDR3 length: 16 residues. The CDR3: CASSSRNKAGGETQYF. CDR3 sequence (DNA): TGCGCCAGCAGCTCACGGAATAAAGCGGGGGGGGAGACCCAGTACTTC.

The chain is built from TRBV20-1 and TRBJ2-1; possible D gene TRBD2, 6 bases. V lost 3 bases and J lost 8, with 17 bases in between. Germline V CDR1 and CDR2: DFQATT, SNEGSKA (reference sequence). This CDR3 region has 14 residues. This chain's CDR3 is CSARRDTTMDEQFF. The CDR3 DNA sequence: TGCAGTGCTAGGCGGGATACCACAATGGATGAGCAGTTCTTC.

This sequence joins TRBV7-8 and TRBJ2-4, with 9 bases fitting TRBD2. Trimming at V came to 1 base and at J to 0 bases, leaving 7 bases not matched to a gene. The CDR3 is made up of 18 amino acids. Germline V gives CDR1 SGHVS, CDR2 FQNEAQ. The CDR3 sequence: CASSLGLWRGGAKNIQYF. Here the CDR3 DNA reads TGTGCCAGCAGCTTAGGGCTGTGGCGGGGGGGAGCCAAAAACATTCAGTACTTC.

This rearrangement joins TRBV20-1 to TRBJ2-5; 8 bases align to TRBD2. V trimming: 7 bases; J trimming: 6 bases; junction bases outside the gene matches: 10. Germline V gene sequence: CDR1 DFQATT, CDR2 SNEGSKA (reference sequence). The CDR3 spans 13 residues. The CDR3 region is CSGGGAGVKTQYF. The CDR3 nucleotides are TGCAGTGGGGGGGGAGCGGGGGTGAAGACCCAGTACTTC.

The chain uses TRBV6-5 and TRBJ2-1; 11 bases match TRBD1. Trimming removed 10 bases from V and 8 bases from J; junction bases left unmatched: 7. Germline-derived CDR1 and CDR2 are MNHEY and SVGAGI. The CDR3 has 13 amino acids. The CDR3 here is CATGQGASDEQFF. CDR3 DNA sequence: TGTGCCACCGGACAGGGGGCCAGCGATGAGCAGTTCTTC.

Written as DNA, the CDR3 is TGCGCCAGCAGCTTGGTGGCGACAGGGTCCTACAATGAGCAGTTCTTC. It is translated as CASSLVATGSYNEQFF. The chain joins TRBV5-1 to TRBJ2-1; 7 bases map to TRBD1. This CDR3 comprises 16 residues. Germline V gene data show CDR1 as SGHRS and CDR2 as YFSETQ. V gave up 0 bases and J gave up 1 base; unmatched junction bases: 4.

V is TRBV20-1 and J is TRBJ2-1; 10 bases line up with TRBD1. The CDR3 extends over 15 amino acids. V was clipped by 3 bases and J by 6 bases; unmatched bases: 8. From germline, CDR1 is DFQATT and CDR2 SNEGSKA (reference sequence). Here the CDR3 DNA reads TGCAGTGCTAGTTCCCGGACAGGGGGAGGCAATGAGCAGTTCTTC. It encodes CSASSRTGGGNEQFF.

The V call is TRBV7-9, the J call TRBJ2-4, with TRBD2 as a possible D gene (5 bases). The better agreement between TRBJ2-7 and the DNA end casts doubt on the J call. This CDR3 has 13 amino acids. Germline lookup yields CDR1 SEHNR and CDR2 FQNEAQ (reference sequence). CDR3 sequence: CASSLSGSHEQYF. CDR3 sequence (DNA): TGTGCCAGCAGCTTGAGTGGGAGCCACGAGCAGTACTTC.

The chain is built from TRBV10-3 and TRBJ2-1; no definite D call. V gave up 11 bases and J gave up 4 bases, with 9 bases separating them. CDR3 length: 11 amino acids. The germline gives CDR1 ENHRY, CDR2 SYGVKD. The CDR3 spells CAVLGYNEQFF. In DNA, the CDR3 is TGTGCCGTTCTCGGGTACAATGAGCAGTTCTTC.

The gene calls are TRBV6-6 and TRBJ2-5, with D possibly being TRBD2 (6 bases). The CDR3 is made up of 16 amino acids. CDR1 and CDR2 from the germline V gene are MNHNY and SVGAGI (reference sequence). V shed 0 bases and J shed 1 base, with 12 bases lying between them. The CDR3: CASSYSTASAQETQYF. The CDR3 nucleotides read TGTGCCAGCAGTTACTCTACGGCTAGCGCCCAAGAGACCCAGTACTTC.

V and J are TRBV12-3 or TRBV12-4 and TRBJ2-7, with 12 bases fitting TRBD1. The V and J ends lost 6 bases and 6 bases, in that order; junction bases with no gene match: 6. This CDR3 contains 14 residues. Here the CDR3 DNA reads TGTGCCAGCAGCAGGGACAGGGGGCGCTCCGAGCAGTACTTC. Residues: CASSRDRGRSEQYF.

The V call is TRBV2, the J call TRBJ2-4, with 8 bases fitting TRBD2. Per germline, CDR1 SNHLY and CDR2 FYNNEI. V lost 1 base, J lost 1 base, and 3 bases stayed unmatched. The CDR3 contains 16 residues. The CDR3 DNA is TGTGCCAGCAGTGAAGGTAGCGGGGCCGCCAAAAACATTCAGTACTTC. Translated: CASSEGSGAAKNIQYF.

The chain combines TRBV5-8 with TRBJ1-5; no firm D call. This CDR3 comprises 15 residues. Germline V gene lookup returns CDR1 SGHTS and CDR2 YDEGEE. Trimming removed 0 bases from V and 3 bases from J, with 10 bases in between. CDR3 residues: CASSLGGSYNQPQHF. CDR3 sequence (DNA): TGTGCCAGCAGCTTGGGTGGCAGCTACAATCAGCCCCAGCATTTT.

The V call is TRBV6-1, the J call TRBJ1-1; TRBD1 matches 7 bases. This CDR3 region has 15 residues. The V gene's germline CDR1 is MNHNS and CDR2 SASEGT. The J segment lost 8 bases and the V segment lost 10 bases, leaving 19 bases of the junction unmatched. The CDR3 protein is CANRDVQGEGAEAFF. The CDR3 region has the DNA TGTGCCAACAGGGACGTACAAGGGGAGGGGGCCGAAGCTTTCTTT.

The sample holds a few counts of this clonotype. V usage is TRBV29-1 and J usage is TRBJ1-4; D remains unclear. V was clipped by 6 bases and J by 10 bases, with 15 bases between them. Germline values: CDR1 SQVTM, CDR2 ANQGSEA. The CDR3 spans 12 residues. CDR3 region: CSVQTEAAKLFF. The CDR3 bases are TGCAGCGTCCAGACGGAGGCGGCAAAACTGTTTTTT.

The chain couples TRBV6-5 to TRBJ2-7; 7 bases are a match to TRBD1. CDR3 size: 13 residues. V gave up 2 bases and J gave up 3 bases; unmatched junction bases: 1. Germline V lookup: CDR1 MNHEY, CDR2 SVGAGI. CDR3 nucleotides: TGTGCCAGCAGTTACGCAGGGGGCTACGAGCAGTACTTC. Its protein product is CASSYAGGYEQYF.

There are a few counts of this clonotype. This rearrangement joins TRBV20-1 to TRBJ2-1; 11 bases align to TRBD2. Germline V gene sequence: CDR1 DFQATT, CDR2 SNEGSKA (reference sequence). J was trimmed by 1 base and V by 4 bases; bases with no gene match: 3. The CDR3 is 15 amino acids. Here the CDR3 reads CSATGLAGSYNEQFF. Here the CDR3 DNA reads TGCAGTGCTACTGGACTAGCGGGTTCCTACAATGAGCAGTTCTTC.

This clonotype was seen only a few times. This chain uses TRBV5-1 with TRBJ2-1; D is ambiguous. In germline, CDR1 is SGHRS, CDR2 YFSETQ. The ends were cut back, 3 bases at V and 5 bases at J, with 6 bases in the middle. CDR3 length equals 12 residues. CDR3 DNA sequence: TGCGCCAGCAGCTGGGGAAACAATGAGCAGTTCTTC. Amino acid sequence: CASSWGNNEQFF.

In this sample, this clonotype turned up many times. This sequence joins TRBV5-1 and TRBJ2-5; 15 nucleotides agree with TRBD2. From germline, CDR1 is SGHRS and CDR2 YFSETQ. V lost 3 bases to trimming and J lost 4 bases; unmatched junction nucleotides: 4. CDR3 length: 16 amino acids. CDR3 residues: CASSSGLAGGRETQYF. Written as DNA, the CDR3 is TGCGCCAGCAGCTCGGGACTAGCGGGGGGTAGAGAGACCCAGTACTTC.

The gene calls are TRBV10-3 and TRBJ2-3; 9 bases match TRBD2. Unmatched junction bases numbered 6, after V lost 4 bases and J lost 1 base. The CDR3 runs to 16 residues. CDR1 and CDR2 (germline): ENHRY, SYGVKD. The CDR3 protein is CAISGSGGIGTDTQYF. For the CDR3, the DNA is TGTGCCATCAGTGGGAGCGGGGGGATCGGCACAGATACGCAGTATTTT.

This clonotype has more than one count but fewer than ten. The chain combines TRBV5-1 with TRBJ2-1; 11 bases are shared with TRBD2. The CDR3 has 17 amino acids. The V gene's germline CDR1 is SGHRS and CDR2 YFSETQ. V was clipped by 4 bases and J by 7 bases; unmatched bases: 13. The CDR3 region has the DNA TGCGCCAGCAGCAAGGGACTAGCGGTCCTGGGAGATAATGAGCAGTTCTTC. Encoded protein: CASSKGLAVLGDNEQFF.

The chain recombines TRBV5-1 with TRBJ1-1; D unresolved. Trimming removed 3 bases at V and 0 bases at J, with 9 bases between. The CDR3 is 14 residues long. Germline values: CDR1 SGHRS, CDR2 YFSETQ. This chain's CDR3 is CASSSSKMNTEAFF. In DNA form, the CDR3 reads TGCGCCAGCAGCTCATCAAAAATGAACACTGAAGCTTTCTTT.